The 19 T cell receptor beta chains given below trace back to one sample, sequenced in a study of blood T cell repertoires in COVID-19. Profiling relied on immunoSEQ multiplex PCR, and the TCRdb table lists in-frame clones only, not all of them. The table records about 350,000 clones, about 90% of them present only once. Input material: PBMCs or T cells enriched from blood (not recorded which). All receptors come from a woman aged 25 to 45 who had been exposed to COVID-19.

This rearrangement joins TRBV20-1 to TRBJ2-3; 13 bases agree with TRBD2. CDR3 length: 11 residues. Germline V CDR1 and CDR2: DFQATT, SNEGSKA (reference sequence). The CDR3, as DNA: TGCAGGGGGACTAGCGGGAATACGCAGTATTTT. It specifies CRGTSGNTQYF.

The chain is built from TRBV24-1 and TRBJ2-1, with D perhaps TRBD1 (6 bases). Germline-derived CDR1 and CDR2 are KGHDR and SFDVKD. V was trimmed by 4 bases and J by 10 bases, leaving 13 bases between them. This CDR3 has 13 residues. The DNA for the CDR3 is TGTGCCACCAGTGACACAGGGATAGGGGAGCAGTTCTTC. Translation: CATSDTGIGEQFF.

The chain uses TRBV30 and TRBJ1-6; 8 bases align to TRBD1. The CDR3 loop spans 15 amino acids. Germline assignment: CDR1 GTSNPN and CDR2 SVGIG (reference sequence). Trimming took 3 bases from V and 4 from J; bases not matched to a gene: 5. This chain's CDR3 is CAWRFRTGYNSPLHF. The CDR3 nucleotides are TGTGCCTGGAGATTTCGGACAGGGTATAATTCACCCCTCCACTTT. The whole variable domain, remainder taken from reference TRBV30 and TRBJ1-6, is SQTIHQWPATLVQPVGSPLSLECTVEGTSNPNLYWYRQAAGRGLQLLFYSVGIGQISSEVPQNLSASRPQDRQFILSSKKLLLSDSGFYLCAWRFRTGYNSPLHFGNGTRLTVT.

This clone was detected once. The V and J genes are TRBV7-9 and TRBJ1-3; the match to TRBD1 covers 11 bases. The CDR3 runs 18 residues. Germline V gene data show CDR1 as SEHNR and CDR2 as FQNEAQ (reference sequence). The junction had 12 bases not matched to a gene; V was cut back by 5 bases and J by 3 bases. CDR3 nucleotide sequence: TGTGCCAGCAGCCCCACCGGGACAGGGGGTATCGGTGGAAACACCATATATTTT. It yields the protein CASSPTGTGGIGGNTIYF.

The chain has TRBV6-6 and TRBJ1-5; TRBD1 might be the D (5 bases). The CDR3 consists of 13 residues. Germline CDR1 MNHNY, CDR2 SVGAGI (reference sequence). Trimming shortened V by 5 bases and J by 5 bases, and 10 bases separated the two germline ends. CDR3 amino acids: CASSPTGDQPQHF. CDR3 nucleotide sequence: TGTGCCAGCAGTCCTACGGGGGATCAGCCCCAGCATTTT.

This chain joins TRBV11-3 and TRBJ2-3; D remains unclear. The V gene's germline CDR1 is SGHNT and CDR2 YENEEA. There are 17 residues in the CDR3. V shed 1 base and J shed 0 bases, with 14 bases lying between them. The CDR3 sequence is CASSLGVVPSSTDTQYF. The CDR3 DNA reads as TGTGCCAGCAGCTTAGGCGTCGTCCCTTCTAGCACAGATACGCAGTATTTT.

This clone was picked up one time. The V call is TRBV13, the J call TRBJ2-1; 7 bases are a match to TRBD2. Looked up from germline, CDR1 is PRHDT and CDR2 is FYEKMQ (reference sequence). This CDR3 region has 18 residues. The V segment lost 5 bases and the J segment 3 bases; nucleotides outside the gene matches: 16. CDR3 in amino acids: CASSHNWASGNVYNEQFF. The CDR3 DNA reads as TGTGCCAGCAGCCATAATTGGGCTAGCGGAAACGTCTACAATGAGCAGTTCTTC.

DNA of the CDR3: TGTGCCATCAGTGAGTCCTCCGGAAGGGGCGCTAATGAAAAACTGTTTTTT. It codes for CAISESSGRGANEKLFF. The rearrangement joins TRBV10-3 to TRBJ1-4; possible D gene TRBD1, 5 bases. Germline V gene sequence: CDR1 ENHRY, CDR2 SYGVKD. The CDR3 has 17 amino acids. The ends were cut back, 0 bases at V and 3 bases at J, with 14 bases in the middle.

This sequence joins TRBV29-1 and TRBJ1-5; 7 bases are shared with TRBD1. Germline lookup yields CDR1 SQVTM and CDR2 ANQGSEA. The CDR3 runs to 13 residues. The V segment lost 6 bases and the J segment 3 bases; nucleotides outside the gene matches: 5. The CDR3 here is CSVRDRVNQPQHF. The CDR3 DNA follows: TGCAGCGTCCGTGACAGGGTCAATCAGCCCCAGCATTTT.

The chain has TRBV11-2 and TRBJ2-7, with a weak D call TRBD1 (5 bases). Germline V gives CDR1 SGHAT, CDR2 FQNNGV. Trimming took 6 bases from V and 2 from J, leaving 8 bases between them. The CDR3 is made up of 12 amino acids. The CDR3 DNA reads as TGTGCCAGCAGACCGGACACCTACGAGCAGTACTTC. It is translated as CASRPDTYEQYF.

The DNA for the CDR3 is TGTGCCAGCGGGACTAGCGGGAACCACGAGCAGTACTTC. Its translation is CASGTSGNHEQYF. The chain has TRBV6-5 and TRBJ2-7; 13 bases agree with TRBD2. CDR3 size: 13 residues. Germline CDR1 is MNHEY and CDR2 is SVGAGI. The junction had 3 bases not matched to a gene; V was cut back by 8 bases and J by 5 bases.

This sequence joins TRBV9 and TRBJ1-2; D uncertain. The CDR3 spans 10 residues. The V gene's germline CDR1 is SGDLS and CDR2 YYNGEE. Trimming shortened V by 3 bases and J by 7 bases, and 4 bases separated the two germline ends. CDR3 amino acids: CASSGAGYTF. In nucleotides, the CDR3 is TGTGCCAGCAGCGGGGCTGGCTACACCTTC.

The chain has TRBV7-2 and TRBJ2-1; no firm D call. Trimming removed 0 bases from V and 6 bases from J, with 6 bases in between. The CDR3 contains 13 residues. Germline loops: CDR1 SGHTA, CDR2 FQGNSA. CDR3 in amino acids: CASSLAIFNEQFF. The CDR3 DNA follows: TGTGCCAGCAGCTTAGCTATTTTCAATGAGCAGTTCTTC.

The V gene is TRBV28, the J gene TRBJ1-2; D call uncertain. The CDR3 length is 14 residues. The germline V gene encodes CDR1 MDHEN and CDR2 SYDVKM. V dropped 6 bases and J dropped 3 bases, with 14 bases sitting between them. The CDR3 DNA is TGTGCCAGCAGACCGGGTCCCAAATACTATGGCTACACCTTC. This encodes CASRPGPKYYGYTF.

V and J are TRBV5-4 and TRBJ1-1; possibly TRBD1 for D (5 bases). Germline values: CDR1 SGHNT, CDR2 YYREEE (reference sequence). V gave up 4 bases and J gave up 7 bases, with 11 bases separating them. The CDR3 is made up of 12 amino acids. The CDR3 loop is CASSPWGGEAFF. In DNA, the CDR3 is TGTGCCAGCAGCCCGTGGGGGGGTGAAGCTTTCTTT.

This chain connects TRBV27 to TRBJ2-5; 12 nucleotides align to TRBD2. Germline values: CDR1 MNHEY, CDR2 SMNVEV (reference sequence). Germline trimming cut 4 bases from V and 1 base from J; bases unmatched to any gene: 7. The CDR3 is made up of 17 amino acids. Written as DNA, the CDR3 is TGTGCCAGCAGTTCGACTAGCGGGAGTAGGGGCCAAGAGACCCAGTACTTC. Translating it yields CASSSTSGSRGQETQYF.

CDR3 DNA: TGTGCCAGCAGTTACTATACAGGGGCCGACACTGAAGCTTTCTTT. Its translation is CASSYYTGADTEAFF. This chain connects TRBV6-5 to TRBJ1-1, with 7 positions matching TRBD1. This CDR3 region has 15 residues. Trimming took 1 base from V and 3 from J; bases not matched to a gene: 5. Germline CDR1 MNHEY, CDR2 SVGAGI.

With respect to this clone: Other DNA sequences in this specimen translate into the identical CDR3. This sequence joins TRBV9 and TRBJ2-1, with a weak D call TRBD2 (6 bases). Between the trimmed V and J ends, which lost 0 bases and 1 base, there was a span of 8 bases. The CDR3 is 15 residues long. CDR1 SGDLS and CDR2 YYNGEE come from the germline V gene. The CDR3 is CASSVGGESYNEQFF. DNA of the CDR3: TGTGCCAGCAGCGTAGGGGGGGAGTCCTACAATGAGCAGTTCTTC.

This rearrangement joins TRBV3-1 (or the pseudogene TRBV3-2) to TRBJ1-5; the D gene is possibly TRBD1 (6 bases). Germline loops: CDR1 LGHDT, CDR2 YNNKEL (reference sequence). Trimming removed 0 bases from V and 1 base from J, with 7 bases in between. The CDR3 length is 15 residues. The CDR3 coding sequence is TGTGCCAGCAGCCAAGACAGGGGAAGCAATCAGCCCCAGCATTTT. It codes for CASSQDRGSNQPQHF.